This T cell receptor (beta chain) was found in a study of blood T cell repertoires in COVID-19 (TCRdb year 2020). For context, the study as a whole: Collaborator samples came from the United States, Italy and Spain and covered acute and convalescent phases of COVID-19. Where available, HLA class I and class II types were taken from metadata supplied by the sample provider and were not determined by assay-based typing. A de-identified subject ID, COVID-19 status, age in years and sex were almost always included in the sample metadata. The dataset comprised deeply sampled blood TCRbeta repertoires from subjects exposed to, actively infected with, or recovered from COVID-19. The prospective study material was composed of cDNA or gDNA derived from T cells, B-cell-depleted T cells, or PBMCs. Samples were obtained from the ongoing ImmuneRACE study (first 160 participants) and from some 1,300 subjects provided by 6 global collaborators. The repertoires were released in a freely available public database meant as a resource for research on the immune response to SARS-CoV-2.

The immunoSEQ Assay, a bias-controlled multiplex PCR, was used to amplify TCRbeta CDR3 regions from genomic DNA. The authors' analysis ran thus. The number of nucleated cells in each sample was estimated by amplification of reference gene primers within the assay. To quantify the absolute abundance of each unique TCRbeta CDR3 rearrangement, sequence reads were collapsed and filtered. For each sample, productive Simpson clonality was calculated as the square root of Simpson's diversity index across productive rearrangements. In TCRdb, the immuneACCESS table is reduced to in-frame sequences with V and J assigned. These tables do not hold every clone; where another copy was compared, an unresolved V gene accounts for under half, and the others remain unexplained. V and J calls and clone size are those listed in that table; D and trimming were worked out from the DNA. In all, the sample holds about 240,000 clones, and approximately 84% of those were seen once. The ten largest clones represent around 3.3% of the sample.

Participants in the prospective study were aged about 18 to 95 years, lived in 24 United States geographic areas, and enrolled through a virtual design. In the prospective study, cohorts were assigned on the basis of participant-reported clinical history obtained from a screening survey and a study questionnaire. In the prospective study, mobile phlebotomists collected whole blood, serum and a nasopharyngeal or oropharyngeal swab from each participant. Additional blood draws and questionnaires over an approximately 2-month period could optionally be provided by prospective study participants. Prospective study blood samples were shipped either frozen or at room temperature before DNA extraction. Overall study outcomes, separate from this receptor: The amount of clinical and demographic metadata varied by source and participant and was provided uncurated.

V is pared back by 5 bases and J by 1 base, with 14 bases lying between the germline termini. Reading from cysteine to phenylalanine, the CDR3 counts 15 amino acids. The kept DNA is CDR3 alone, 45 bases in frame from the first base. The CDR1 and CDR2 encoded by the germline V gene (reference sequence) are LNHDA and SQIVND. A word on this clone: The antigen it binds to is not known. The record has no base qualities; no much larger clone is one base away.

The chain employs TRBV19 and TRBJ1-1; D gene: possibly TRBD1, on 6 matching bases. The receptor comes from a woman between 35 and 50 years old with acute COVID-19. Material: PBMCs or T cells enriched from blood (not recorded which). The CDR3: CASSGGGQWNTEAFF. The base sequence is TGTGCCAGTAGTGGCGGTGGACAGTGGAACACTGAAGCTTTCTTT.